This T cell receptor beta chain is drawn from a study of long-term antiretroviral therapy in people with HIV. Study results and limitations: Viral resistance, ART adherence and therapy changes all lacked available data. Those clones which expanded before ART made up the dominant part of the repertoire at all time points. Relative to transplant donor controls, diversity remained lower despite increasing after ART.

Every participant with HIV received treatment in the United States. Worth noting for this clone: The antigen is not known.

The CDR3 covers 14 residues. CDR1 is MDHEN and CDR2 is SYDVKM in the germline V gene. With 4 bases removed from V and 2 bases from J, the gap between germline ends came to 8 bases. Runs used v3.0 of the immunoSEQ assay and were done at survey level. Sequencing used immunoSEQ multiplex PCR; TCRdb keeps in-frame clones, though not all of them. The sample yields 7,500 to 10,000 clones, roughly 84% seen once. This TCR came from a man in his thirties or forties with HIV. V gene TRBV28 combines with J gene TRBJ1-4; no firm D call. The sample consisted of unsorted PBMCs, taken 0.3 years before starting antiretroviral therapy. CDR3 DNA: TGTGCCAGCAGTTCTCCACCTACTAATGAAAAACTGTTTTTT. The encoded protein is CASSSPPTNEKLFF.